The sequence of this T cell receptor beta chain was determined in a study of PD-1 blockade in classical Hodgkin lymphoma. Findings and caveats of the study: Healthy donors were reported to have higher baseline TCR diversity than newly diagnosed patients. Researchers reported that CD4+ TCR diversity, though not CD8+, rose significantly by C4D1.

About this clone: Antigen specificity is unknown.

The CDR3 runs to 17 residues. TCRdb keeps only in-frame clones here, not all; method: immunoSEQ multiplex PCR. The sample lists approximately 9,300 clones, roughly 83% occurring once. Regarding time point: cycle 4 day 1 (C4D1), after five to seven weeks of nivolumab. Every patient had relapsed following autologous stem cell transplantation, and cohorts differed in brentuximab vedotin exposure. With magnetic negative selection, CD4+ T cells were purified from PBMCs that had been thawed. Sequencing was performed on CD4+ T cells from blood, taken before the fourth cycle of nivolumab. The source is a human donor with classical Hodgkin lymphoma. The V and J genes are TRBV21-1 and TRBJ2-6; the D call in the table, TRBD1, was not verified against the DNA. TRBV21-1 is given as a pseudogene. The CDR3 loop is CASIRQGNLSGANVLTF. CDR3 DNA: TGTGCCAGCATTAGACAGGGGAACTTGTCTGGGGCCAACGTCCTGACTTTC.